This record covers a single T cell receptor (beta chain). Its specificity is not known. The data derive from a study of radiation and T cells in renal cell carcinoma. Overall study results and limits: From baseline, blood top tumor clonotypes peaked at 2 weeks post-radiation. Without pretreatment biopsies, baseline tumor clonotype presence was undetermined.

The data were produced by immunoSEQ multiplex PCR, yet TCRdb's version contains in-frame clones alone and is incomplete. Found here are around 100,000 clones, around 80% of them singletons; the top ten hold approximately 7.3%. Time point reported: blood 4 weeks post-SBRT, at nephrectomy. Treatment defined: 15 Gy SBRT to primary tumor, nephrectomy 4 weeks later. Nephrectomy followed 15 Gy stereotactic body radiation by 4 weeks. The TCR comes from a man aged 55-75 years with renal cell carcinoma. The source material was blood, sampled from a patient whose treatment included radiotherapy and nephrectomy.

In DNA form, the CDR3 reads TGTGCCAGCATCCAACAGGGGGCATATGGCTACACCTTC. Its translation: CASIQQGAYGYTF. This chain uses TRBV19 with TRBJ1-2; TRBD1 matches 9 bases. The CDR3 sequence is 13 residues long. V lost 9 bases, J lost 5 bases, and 7 bases stayed unmatched. Germline V gene lookup returns CDR1 LNHDA and CDR2 SQIVND (reference sequence).